This T cell receptor (beta chain) was found in a study of CD8 T cells in Susac syndrome. In blood CD8+ and CD4+ T cells, TCR beta underwent sequencing. Healthy donors constituted the controls, which were matched for age and sex. TEMRA cells were FACS-enriched, while CD8+ and CD4+ T cells were negatively isolated. Reverse transcription of roughly 0.5 to 1 ug RNA was carried out with random hexamers. A multiplex approach, immunoSEQ multiplex PCR, amplified TCR beta CDR3 across 54 Vbeta and 13 Jbeta. TCRdb reprocessed the immunoSEQ multiplex PCR reads with MiXCR, giving one entry per CDR3 protein. Of roughly 200,000 distinct CDR3 sequences listed, 85% to 95% are singletons. This clonotype was obtained from a human donor in good health. The source material was CD4+ T cells from PBMCs.

For the CDR3, the DNA is TGTGCCAGCAAGAGAGCGGGAGTCGGAGAGACCCAGTACTTC. It codes for CASKRAGVGETQYF. The chain carries TRBV7-9 and TRBJ2-5; 8 bases are shared with TRBD2. V lost 7 bases and J lost 4; bases outside the gene matches: 8. CDR1 SEHNR and CDR2 FQNEAQ come from the germline V gene (reference sequence). This CDR3 has 14 amino acids.